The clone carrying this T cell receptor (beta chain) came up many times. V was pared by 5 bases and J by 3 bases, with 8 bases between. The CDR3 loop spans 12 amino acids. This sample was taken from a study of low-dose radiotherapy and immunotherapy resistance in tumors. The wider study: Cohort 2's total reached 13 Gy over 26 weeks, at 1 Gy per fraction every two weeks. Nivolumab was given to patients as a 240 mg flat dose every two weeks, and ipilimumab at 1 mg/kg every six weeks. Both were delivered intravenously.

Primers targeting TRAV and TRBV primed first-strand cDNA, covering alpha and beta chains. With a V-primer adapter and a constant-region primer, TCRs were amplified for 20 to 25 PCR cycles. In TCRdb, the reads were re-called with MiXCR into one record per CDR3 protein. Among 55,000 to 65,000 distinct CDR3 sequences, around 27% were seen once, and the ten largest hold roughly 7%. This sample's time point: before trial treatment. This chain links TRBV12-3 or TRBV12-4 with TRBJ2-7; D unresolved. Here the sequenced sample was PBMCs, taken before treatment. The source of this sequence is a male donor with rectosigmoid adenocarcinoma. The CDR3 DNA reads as TGTGCCAGCAGTGTCGTGATCTACGAGCAGTACTTC. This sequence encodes CASSVVIYEQYF.